What follows are 31 T cell receptor beta chains derived from one specimen sequenced in a study of cytomegalovirus exposure and HLA in healthy donors. A multiplex PCR was run with 60 Vbeta primers and 13 Jbeta primers. Measured with immunoSEQ multiplex PCR; TCRdb has only the in-frame clones, and not every one. The sample has over 150,000 clones, approximately 71% seen once; the top ten hold 5.4%. Material for sequencing was PBMCs. Every receptor here comes from a young woman in good health and CMV-seropositive.

This chain uses TRBV10-3 with TRBJ2-3; TRBD2 agrees at 13 bases. Unmatched junction bases numbered 15, after V lost 9 bases and J lost 0 bases. The CDR3 consists of 19 residues. Germline V CDR1 and CDR2: ENHRY, SYGVKD. The CDR3 is CAIRAGTSGANPSTDTQYF. The CDR3 coding sequence is TGTGCCATTAGGGCCGGGACTAGCGGGGCAAATCCTAGCACAGATACGCAGTATTTT.

This chain links TRBV27 with TRBJ2-3, with D possibly matching TRBD1 (5 bases). Trimming removed 0 bases from V and 6 bases from J, with 7 bases in between. CDR3 size: 13 residues. Germline V gene sequence: CDR1 MNHEY, CDR2 SMNVEV (reference sequence). DNA for the CDR3: TGTGCCAGCAGTTTATCCAGGGCGGATACGCAGTATTTT. Encoded protein: CASSLSRADTQYF.

V and J are TRBV10-3 and TRBJ1-5, with 7 bases matching TRBD1. The CDR3 contains 14 residues. With V trimmed by 5 bases and J by 5 bases, 6 bases remained unmatched. CDR1 is ENHRY and CDR2 is SYGVKD in the germline V gene. The CDR3 nucleotides read TGTGCCATCAGTTTTGGGACAGTTGATCAGCCCCAGCATTTT. It translates to CAISFGTVDQPQHF.

This chain joins TRBV30 and TRBJ2-7; D gene ambiguous. The CDR3 totals 11 residues. The V end lost 3 bases, the J end lost 6 bases, and 9 bases lay between the germline ends. Germline assignment: CDR1 GTSNPN and CDR2 SVGIG (reference sequence). CDR3 in DNA: TGTGCCTGGAGCGCCCCGGGCGAGCAGTACTTC. Amino acids: CAWSAPGEQYF.

This chain uses TRBV2 with TRBJ2-5; 10 bases line up with TRBD2. The DNA end lines up better with TRBJ2-7; the J call may be wrong. There are 14 residues in the CDR3. CDR1 and CDR2 from the germline V gene are SNHLY and FYNNEI. DNA for the CDR3: TGTGCCAGCACCCTAGCGGGGGTAAAGTACGAGCAGTACTTC. It specifies CASTLAGVKYEQYF.

The CDR3, as DNA: TGTGCCAGCACCACGCGGGGAAACACTGAAGCTTTCTTT. Protein sequence: CASTTRGNTEAFF. This sequence joins TRBV6-1 and TRBJ1-1; D unresolved. The CDR3 is made up of 13 amino acids. Germline values: CDR1 MNHNS, CDR2 SASEGT. Trimming took 7 bases from V and 2 from J, leaving 11 bases between them.

The chain couples TRBV5-1 to TRBJ2-5, with a possible D match to TRBD1 (5 bases). The J call is in doubt because the DNA end fits TRBJ2-7 better. The CDR3 consists of 13 residues. CDR1 and CDR2 (germline): SGHRS, YFSETQ. DNA of the CDR3: TGCGCCAGCAGCCCGGACACTGCCTACGAGCAGTACTTC. The encoded protein is CASSPDTAYEQYF.

The table lists this clone with a count of one. The chain uses TRBV4-3 and TRBJ2-5, with 11 bases lining up with TRBD1. This CDR3 is built from 15 residues. The V gene end was trimmed by 1 base and the J gene end by 4 bases; junction bases not matched to a gene: 2. CDR1 is LGHNA, CDR2 YSLEER, per germline. In DNA form, the CDR3 reads TGCGCCAGCAGCCAAGGGACAGGGGGCGCAGAGACCCAGTACTTC. Amino acid sequence: CASSQGTGGAETQYF.

V is TRBV6-9 and J is TRBJ2-7; perhaps TRBD2 as D (5 bases). Trimming took 4 bases from V and 3 from J, leaving 10 bases between them. The CDR3 sequence is 13 residues long. Germline loops: CDR1 MNHGY, CDR2 SVAAGI. The CDR3 loop reads CASSSVTIYEQYF. In nucleotides, the CDR3 is TGTGCCAGCAGTTCGGTGACTATCTACGAGCAGTACTTC.

The chain has TRBV6-6 and TRBJ1-1; D is possibly TRBD1 (5 bases). V lost 6 bases and J lost 1, with 12 bases in between. The CDR3 covers 14 residues. Germline assignment: CDR1 MNHNY and CDR2 SVGAGI (reference sequence). CDR3: CASRVRGANTEAFF. The CDR3 DNA follows: TGTGCCAGCAGGGTACGCGGGGCGAACACTGAAGCTTTCTTT.

The chain uses TRBV27 and TRBJ2-7; 8 bases are shared with TRBD2. Germline CDR1 is MNHEY and CDR2 is SMNVEV (reference sequence). V shed 6 bases, J shed 4 bases, and the junction held 11 bases outside the gene matches. The CDR3 runs 15 residues. Written as DNA, the CDR3 is TGTGCCAGCAGCTTAAGCGGGGGACGGGGATACGAGCAGTACTTC. This gives the protein CASSLSGGRGYEQYF.

V usage is TRBV28 and J usage is TRBJ1-2, with TRBD1 identical over 9 bases. Germline CDR1 is MDHEN and CDR2 is SYDVKM. The J segment lost 8 bases and the V segment lost 5 bases, leaving 6 bases of the junction unmatched. This CDR3 is built from 13 residues. The CDR3 loop is CASSPQGAGGYTF. The CDR3 DNA sequence: TGTGCCAGCAGTCCACAGGGGGCGGGAGGCTACACCTTC.

Written as DNA, the CDR3 is TGTGCCAGCAGCTTAGCCCTTGACACAACGTACTACGAGCAGTACTTC. This encodes CASSLALDTTYYEQYF. The chain uses TRBV7-2 and TRBJ2-7; unclear D gene. The CDR3 extends over 16 amino acids. Between the trimmed V and J ends, which lost 0 bases and 3 bases, there was a span of 15 bases. The germline gives CDR1 SGHTA, CDR2 FQGNSA.

This chain links TRBV7-8 with TRBJ2-7; 9 bases are shared with TRBD1. V shed 5 bases, J shed 6 bases, and the junction held 8 bases outside the gene matches. Germline V gives CDR1 SGHVS, CDR2 FQNEAQ. The CDR3 runs 14 residues. DNA for the CDR3: TGTGCCAGCAGCCCGGGACAGGGTGACGGCGAGCAGTACTTC. Translating it yields CASSPGQGDGEQYF.

This clone was seen only a few times. This sequence joins TRBV30 and TRBJ1-5; a possible D gene is TRBD1 (5 bases). The CDR3 loop spans 14 amino acids. V shed 3 bases and J shed 4 bases, with 13 bases lying between them. Germline V gene lookup returns CDR1 GTSNPN and CDR2 SVGIG (reference sequence). The CDR3 DNA follows: TGTGCCTGGAGCATCCTCACAGGAAATCAGCCCCAGCATTTT. Amino acid sequence: CAWSILTGNQPQHF.

The chain carries TRBV5-8 and TRBJ1-3; TRBD1 matches at 7 bases. V gave up 4 bases and J gave up 0 bases; unmatched junction bases: 10. CDR3 length equals 17 residues. The germline gives CDR1 SGHTS, CDR2 YDEGEE. The CDR3 nucleotides are TGTGCCAGCAGCAGGGGACAGCTGATTAGCTCTGGAAACACCATATATTTT. It encodes CASSRGQLISSGNTIYF.

V gene TRBV27 combines with J gene TRBJ1-5, with D tentatively TRBD1 (5 bases). V lost 5 bases to trimming and J lost 6 bases, with 11 bases between them. The CDR3 extends over 13 amino acids. Germline CDR1 is MNHEY and CDR2 is SMNVEV (reference sequence). CDR3 bases: TGTGCCAGCAGTGGTGGGGGGAGTCAGCCCCAGCATTTT. Encoded protein: CASSGGGSQPQHF.

The rearrangement uses TRBV19 and TRBJ1-1, with TRBD1 matching over 10 bases. CDR1 is LNHDA, CDR2 SQIVND, per germline (reference sequence). The CDR3 contains 17 residues. Trimming cost V 4 bases and J 0 bases; bases outside gene matches: 8. The CDR3 here is CASSTDRGRRVNTEAFF. In nucleotides, the CDR3 is TGTGCCAGTAGTACAGACAGGGGGCGTAGAGTGAACACTGAAGCTTTCTTT.

CDR3 nucleotide sequence: TGTGCCAGCAGCACAGGGGGTAGTTCCTACGAGCAGTACTTC. Its protein is CASSTGGSSYEQYF. The V and J genes are TRBV7-9 and TRBJ2-7; 8 nucleotides align to TRBD1. This CDR3 is 14 amino acids long. Trimming removed 5 bases from V and 1 base from J; junction bases left unmatched: 4. CDR1 and CDR2 from the germline V gene are SEHNR and FQNEAQ (reference sequence).

The chain employs TRBV19 and TRBJ2-1; 10 bases fit TRBD1. V was clipped by 1 base and J by 12 bases; unmatched bases: 6. The CDR3 covers 14 residues. Germline V CDR1 and CDR2: LNHDA, SQIVND (reference sequence). In DNA, the CDR3 is TGTGCCAGTAGTATAGCTGGGGGGACAGGGGTGCAGTTCTTC. Protein: CASSIAGGTGVQFF.

CDR3 in amino acids: CASSSSTGGNDEQYF. The CDR3 DNA reads TGTGCCAGCAGCTCATCGACAGGGGGCAACGACGAGCAGTACTTC. The V call is TRBV5-4, the J call TRBJ2-7, with 10 bases matching TRBD1. The CDR3 extends over 15 amino acids. Trimming took 3 bases from V and 5 from J; bases not matched to a gene: 8. Germline V lookup: CDR1 SGHNT, CDR2 YYREEE (reference sequence).

This chain links TRBV11-2 with TRBJ2-3; tentative D call: TRBD2 (7 bases). The germline CDR1 and CDR2 sequences are SGHAT and FQNNGV. The CDR3 loop spans 14 amino acids. V shed 1 base and J shed 5 bases, with 10 bases lying between them. The CDR3 sequence is CASSLVGGGDTQYF. CDR3 bases: TGTGCCAGCAGCTTAGTAGGGGGGGGAGATACGCAGTATTTT.

This clone has more than one count but fewer than ten. CDR3 in amino acids: CASSLEGGRYNEQFF. The CDR3 nucleotides read TGCGCCAGCAGCTTGGAGGGGGGGAGATACAATGAGCAGTTCTTC. The J gene is TRBJ2-1, the V gene TRBV5-1, with a tentative D call TRBD2 (7 bases). CDR3 length: 15 amino acids. Per the germline V gene, CDR1 is SGHRS and CDR2 is YFSETQ. The germline V and J ends were trimmed by 0 bases and 4 bases, with 11 bases remaining between them.

This clone was detected a few times. For the CDR3, the DNA is TGTGCCAGCAGTTTAGGGGGGGGGAGGGCGAGGTTCTTC. Translated, it gives CASSLGGGRARFF. This chain links TRBV27 with TRBJ2-1; 7 bases are shared with TRBD2. The V gene's germline CDR1 is MNHEY and CDR2 SMNVEV (reference sequence). V trimming: 2 bases; J trimming: 15 bases; junction bases outside the gene matches: 10. The CDR3 is 13 residues long.

This clone occurred once. The chain combines TRBV11-3 with TRBJ2-1; D might be TRBD2 (6 bases). V lost 1 base and J lost 6, with 16 bases in between. The CDR3 is 16 amino acids. Germline CDR1 reads SGHNT; CDR2 reads YENEEA. The CDR3 bases are TGTGCCAGCAGCTTAGCTCAGGGAGGTCCTTCCAATGAGCAGTTCTTC. Protein: CASSLAQGGPSNEQFF. The variable domain in full, with the rest retrieved from reference TRBV11-3 and TRBJ2-1, is EAGVVQSPRYKIIEKKQPVAFWCNPISGHNTLYWYLQNLGQGPELLIRYENEEAVDDSQLPKDRFSAERLKGVDSTLKIQPAELGDSAVYLCASSLAQGGPSNEQFFGPGTRLTVL.

V usage is TRBV6-1 and J usage is TRBJ2-7, with TRBD1 matching 10 bases. Unmatched junction bases numbered 8, after V lost 7 bases and J lost 5 bases. The CDR3 is 14 residues long. Germline V CDR1 and CDR2: MNHNS, SASEGT. The CDR3 protein is CASTRGDRGHEQYF. For the CDR3, the DNA is TGTGCCAGCACCCGCGGCGACAGGGGGCACGAGCAGTACTTC.

This chain connects TRBV7-3 to TRBJ2-5; tentative D call: TRBD2 (6 bases). Per the germline V gene, CDR1 is SGHTA and CDR2 is FQGTGA. The V end was cut by 5 bases, the J end by 4 bases, with 17 bases between. The CDR3 spans 15 residues. CDR3 sequence: CASSHRVGGLETQYF. DNA of the CDR3: TGTGCCAGCAGCCACCGGGTAGGAGGGTTAGAGACCCAGTACTTC.

This clone showed up just a few times. V usage is TRBV7-8 and J usage is TRBJ1-4; TRBD1 aligns across 7 bases. From germline, CDR1 is SGHVS and CDR2 FQNEAQ. The length of the CDR3 is 15 residues. The junction had 3 bases not matched to a gene; V was cut back by 2 bases and J by 3 bases. In DNA, the CDR3 is TGTGCCAGCAGCTTACGCACAGGGGCTAATGAAAAACTGTTTTTT. Its protein is CASSLRTGANEKLFF.

This chain joins TRBV10-3 and TRBJ1-5; TRBD1 matches at 10 bases. Per germline, CDR1 ENHRY and CDR2 SYGVKD. Trimming removed 8 bases from V and 7 bases from J; junction bases left unmatched: 5. CDR3 length equals 13 residues. CDR3: CAIGGDRGQPQHF. The CDR3 nucleotides read TGTGCCATCGGTGGGGACAGGGGCCAGCCCCAGCATTTT.

The chain employs TRBV2 and TRBJ2-1; 10 bases align to TRBD2. The CDR3 extends over 18 amino acids. Germline V gene data show CDR1 as SNHLY and CDR2 as FYNNEI. The J segment lost 2 bases and the V segment lost 4 bases, leaving 11 bases of the junction unmatched. The DNA for the CDR3 is TGTGCCAGCAGTGCCCCTAGCGGGGGCTCGGAGACCTACAATGAGCAGTTCTTC. This translates into CASSAPSGGSETYNEQFF.

A note on this clone: Relative to the germline gene, one junction end is altered; a read error may explain this. This chain connects TRBV7-9 to TRBJ1-1; TRBD1 is a possible D gene (5 bases). This CDR3 is built from 12 residues. CDR1 is SEHNR, CDR2 FQNEAQ, per germline (reference sequence). CDR3 residues: CSSSFDSTEAFF. In DNA form, the CDR3 reads TGTTCCAGCAGCTTCGACAGCACTGAAGCTTTCTTT.